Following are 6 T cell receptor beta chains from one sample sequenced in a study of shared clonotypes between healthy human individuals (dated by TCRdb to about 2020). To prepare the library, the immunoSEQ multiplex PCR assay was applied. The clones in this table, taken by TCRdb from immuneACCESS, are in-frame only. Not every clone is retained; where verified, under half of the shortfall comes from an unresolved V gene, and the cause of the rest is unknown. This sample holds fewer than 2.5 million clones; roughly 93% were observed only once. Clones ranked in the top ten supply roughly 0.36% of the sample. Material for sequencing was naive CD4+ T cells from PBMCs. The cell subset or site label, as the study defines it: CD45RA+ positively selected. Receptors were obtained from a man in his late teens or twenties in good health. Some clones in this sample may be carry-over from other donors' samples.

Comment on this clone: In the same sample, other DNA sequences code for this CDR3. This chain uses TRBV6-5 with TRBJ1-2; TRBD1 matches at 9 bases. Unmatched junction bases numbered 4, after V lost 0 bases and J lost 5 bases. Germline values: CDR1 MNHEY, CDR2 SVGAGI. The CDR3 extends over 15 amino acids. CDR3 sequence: CASSYSGQGVYGYTF. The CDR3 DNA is TGTGCCAGCAGTTACTCGGGACAGGGAGTTTATGGCTACACCTTC.

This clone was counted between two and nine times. The CDR3 is CASSPRTGKGAFF. The CDR3 bases are TGTGCCAGCAGTCCCCGGACAGGGAAGGGAGCTTTCTTT. The chain uses TRBV27 and TRBJ1-1; 8 bases map to TRBD1. CDR3 length equals 13 residues. V shed 5 bases and J 10 bases; nucleotides not matched to a gene: 9. Germline CDR1 and CDR2: MNHEY and SMNVEV (reference sequence).

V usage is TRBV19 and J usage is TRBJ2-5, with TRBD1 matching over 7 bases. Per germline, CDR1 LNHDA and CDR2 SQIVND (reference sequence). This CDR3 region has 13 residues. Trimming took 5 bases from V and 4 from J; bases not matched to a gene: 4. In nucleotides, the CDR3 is TGTGCCAGTAGTTCCAGACAGGGAGAGACCCAGTACTTC. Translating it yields CASSSRQGETQYF.

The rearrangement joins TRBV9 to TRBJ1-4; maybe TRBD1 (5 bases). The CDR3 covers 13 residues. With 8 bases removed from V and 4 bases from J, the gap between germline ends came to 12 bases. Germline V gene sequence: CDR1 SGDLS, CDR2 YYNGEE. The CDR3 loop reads CASSTEYNEKLFF. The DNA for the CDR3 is TGTGCCAGTTCGACAGAATATAATGAAAAACTGTTTTTT.

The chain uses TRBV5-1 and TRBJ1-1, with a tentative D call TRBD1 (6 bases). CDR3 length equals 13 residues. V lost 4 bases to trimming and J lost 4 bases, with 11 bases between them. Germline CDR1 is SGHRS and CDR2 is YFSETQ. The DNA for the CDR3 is TGCGCCAGCAGCCTAACAGGGATCACTGAAGCTTTCTTT. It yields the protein CASSLTGITEAFF.

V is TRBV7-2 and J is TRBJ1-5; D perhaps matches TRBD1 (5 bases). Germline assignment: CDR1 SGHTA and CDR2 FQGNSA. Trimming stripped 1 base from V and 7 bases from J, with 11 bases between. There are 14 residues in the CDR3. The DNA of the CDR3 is TGTGCCAGCAGCTTAGTGGTTCGGGGCCAGCCCCAGCATTTT. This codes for CASSLVVRGQPQHF.